What follows is one T cell receptor beta chain and its context. What it binds is unknown. These data belong to a study of monozygotic twins with inflammatory bowel disease. Broader study findings: The existence of one strong signal or clonotype linked to IBD lacked support.

Whole-blood total RNA was extracted without T cell sorting. Germline V lookup: CDR1 SGHTA, CDR2 FQGNSA. The CDR3 sequence is 16 residues long. The team made cDNA by running eight separate reactions for each sample. The UMIs contained a 6-nucleotide sample barcode. They were added by template switching during cDNA synthesis. TCRdb reworked the 5' RACE reads into one entry per CDR3 protein, no DNA. The specimen's table records 400,000 to 500,000 distinct CDR3 sequences. This receptor was taken from a human donor with ulcerative colitis or Crohn's disease, or a healthy co-twin of an affected twin (not recorded which). The rearrangement uses TRBV7-2 and TRBJ2-1; the D gene TCRdb calls, TRBD2, cannot be checked with no DNA. Input material: blood. The CDR3 spells CASSLSSGSPDNEQFF.